One and the same sample provided the 8 T cell receptor beta chains below, sequenced in a study of shared T cell receptors in the human thymus (dated by TCRdb to about 2021). The receptor library was made with the immunoSEQ multiplex PCR assay. TCRdb took this table from immuneACCESS and kept in-frame rearrangements with V and J called. Such tables lack part of the clones; where checked against another copy, unresolved V genes explain under half of the gap, and the rest is unexplained. This sample lists 500,000 to 850,000 clones; 87% were detected once. Of the sample, 0.0094% falls within the top ten clones. The same data also contributed to another study, on human thymus T cells.

The sample taken for sequencing was thymocytes. These receptors were taken from a boy in the first two years of life with a congenital heart defect. Donor details come from another sample of the same person, matched by shared clones.

The chain has TRBV19 and TRBJ2-6; D unresolved. The CDR3 has 13 amino acids. V lost 6 bases and J 2 bases, leaving 5 bases between the germline ends. Per the germline V gene, CDR1 is LNHDA and CDR2 is SQIVND (reference sequence). The CDR3 bases are TGTGCCAGTAGATCTCCTGGGGCCAACGTCCTGACTTTC. Its translation is CASRSPGANVLTF. Filled out from reference TRBV19 and TRBJ2-6, the complete variable domain reads DGGITQSPKYLFRKEGQNVTLSCEQNLNHDAMYWYRQDPGQGLRLIYYSQIVNDFQKGDIAEGYSVSREKKESFPLTVTSAQKNPTAFYLCASRSPGANVLTFGAGSRLTVL.

J is TRBJ2-1 and V is TRBV11-2; 7 bases line up with TRBD1. With 5 bases clipped from V and 4 bases from J, the junction kept 11 bases outside the gene matches. Germline lookup yields CDR1 SGHAT and CDR2 FQNNGV. The CDR3 is 16 amino acids. The CDR3 is CASSPRQEGAYNEQFF. The CDR3 nucleotides read TGTGCCAGCAGCCCCAGGCAAGAGGGGGCGTACAATGAGCAGTTCTTC.

The V gene is TRBV4-1, the J gene TRBJ2-4; 11 nucleotides line up with TRBD2. From germline, CDR1 is MGHRA and CDR2 YSYEKL. The trim removed 4 bases at V and 6 bases at J, leaving 8 bases unmatched. The CDR3 consists of 16 residues. DNA of the CDR3: TGCGCCAGCAGCCGCCTAGCGGGGGGCGGTGGAAACATTCAGTACTTC. It codes for CASSRLAGGGGNIQYF.

The chain joins TRBV27 to TRBJ2-2; possibly TRBD2 for D (6 bases). The V and J ends lost 6 bases and 5 bases respectively, with 22 bases between them. This CDR3 is built from 17 residues. Germline assignment: CDR1 MNHEY and CDR2 SMNVEV (reference sequence). CDR3 region: CASSNSHGSGLTGELFF. The CDR3 nucleotides are TGTGCCAGCAGCAATAGCCACGGGAGCGGCCTTACCGGGGAGCTGTTTTTT.

The rearrangement joins TRBV5-1 to TRBJ2-7, with 8 positions matching TRBD1. Per the germline V gene, CDR1 is SGHRS and CDR2 is YFSETQ. CDR3 size: 14 residues. V gave up 7 bases and J gave up 3 bases; unmatched junction bases: 9. In DNA form, the CDR3 reads TGCGCCAGCCGCCCGGACAGGGATTTCTACGAGCAGTACTTC. It is translated as CASRPDRDFYEQYF. Combining the CDR3 with reference TRBV5-1 and TRBJ2-7 gives the whole variable domain KAGVTQTPRYLIKTRGQQVTLSCSPISGHRSVSWYQQTPGQGLQFLFEYFSETQRNKGNFPGRFSGRQFSNSRSEMNVSTLELGDSALYLCASRPDRDFYEQYFGPGTRLTVT.

Turning to this clone: Different DNA sequences within this sample yield the same CDR3. This chain links TRBV7-9 with TRBJ2-3; D gene uncertain. V lost 1 base and J 1 base, leaving 3 bases between the germline ends. CDR1 is SEHNR and CDR2 is FQNEAQ in the germline V gene (reference sequence). This CDR3 spans 13 amino acids. The CDR3 coding sequence is TGTGCCAGCAGCTTAGGAGGCACAGATACGCAGTATTTT. Protein product: CASSLGGTDTQYF.

V usage is TRBV19 and J usage is TRBJ2-3; D is perhaps TRBD1 (6 bases). CDR1 LNHDA and CDR2 SQIVND come from the germline V gene (reference sequence). This CDR3 has 12 residues. Trimming shortened V by 7 bases and J by 6 bases, and 11 bases separated the two germline ends. CDR3 protein: CASTTGKDTQYF. Written as DNA, the CDR3 is TGTGCCAGTACTACAGGGAAGGATACGCAGTATTTT. Filled out from reference TRBV19 and TRBJ2-3, the complete variable domain reads DGGITQSPKYLFRKEGQNVTLSCEQNLNHDAMYWYRQDPGQGLRLIYYSQIVNDFQKGDIAEGYSVSREKKESFPLTVTSAQKNPTAFYLCASTTGKDTQYFGPGTRLTVL.

The chain links TRBV5-8 to TRBJ2-1; 10 bases align to TRBD2. From germline, CDR1 is SGHTS and CDR2 YDEGEE. V trimming: 4 bases; J trimming: 6 bases; junction bases outside the gene matches: 10. The CDR3 runs 16 residues. CDR3 in DNA: TGTGCCAGCAGCCCCCTTTTAGCGGGGGGCCGCAATGAGCAGTTCTTC. Translating it yields CASSPLLAGGRNEQFF.